This T cell receptor beta chain was identified in a study of CD8+ T cells in alopecia areata. The study's findings and limits: On tofacitinib, scalp and blood still held many of the expanded lesional clones. Clarity of TCR sharing across patients fell short of that in mice, possibly HLA-related. Scalp clonality, along with expanded CD8+ clones among the top 100, was significantly decreased by tofacitinib.

The CDR3 runs 13 residues. CDR1 is SEHNR, CDR2 FQNEAQ, per germline (reference sequence). The V gene lost 5 bases and the J gene lost 4 bases, with 11 bases spanning the gap. RNA, once extracted, was reverse transcribed into cDNA for use as the sequencing template. Using immunoSEQ multiplex PCR, the repertoire was profiled, and TCRdb retains in-frame clones only, with some absent. Of about 210,000 clones in the sample, under 70% are singletons; the top ten hold around 4.3%. In regard to this clone: As yet, its antigen is unknown.

Treatment here: oral pan-JAK inhibitor, 5-10 mg twice daily. Source: CD4+ T cells sorted from blood, taken at week 4, from a patient treated with tofacitinib. The origin of this receptor is a human donor with alopecia areata. The V call is TRBV7-9, the J call TRBJ1-2; D not certain. CDR3 in amino acids: CASSQDGVYGYTF. The CDR3 nucleotides read TGTGCCAGCAGCCAGGACGGGGTCTATGGCTACACCTTC.